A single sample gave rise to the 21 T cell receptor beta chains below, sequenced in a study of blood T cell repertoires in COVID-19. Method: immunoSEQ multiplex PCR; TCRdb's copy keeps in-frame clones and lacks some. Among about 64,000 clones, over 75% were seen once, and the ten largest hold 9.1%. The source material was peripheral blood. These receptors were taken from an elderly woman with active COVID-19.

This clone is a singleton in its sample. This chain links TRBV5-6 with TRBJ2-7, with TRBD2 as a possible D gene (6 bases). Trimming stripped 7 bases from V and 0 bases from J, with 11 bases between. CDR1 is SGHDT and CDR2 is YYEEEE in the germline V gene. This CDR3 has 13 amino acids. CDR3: CASGPGSSYEQYF. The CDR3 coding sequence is TGTGCCAGCGGACCCGGGAGCTCCTACGAGCAGTACTTC.

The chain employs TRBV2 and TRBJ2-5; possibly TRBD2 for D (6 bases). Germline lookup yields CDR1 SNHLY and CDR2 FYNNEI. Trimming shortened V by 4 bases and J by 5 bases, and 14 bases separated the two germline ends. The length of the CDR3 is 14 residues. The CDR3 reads CASSGGLRPETQYF. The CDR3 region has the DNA TGTGCCAGCAGTGGGGGACTGCGGCCGGAGACCCAGTACTTC.

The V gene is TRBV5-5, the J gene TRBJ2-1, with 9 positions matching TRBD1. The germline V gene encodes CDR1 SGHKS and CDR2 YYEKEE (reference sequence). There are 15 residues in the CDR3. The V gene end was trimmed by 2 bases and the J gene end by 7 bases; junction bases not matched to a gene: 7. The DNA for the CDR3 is TGTGCCAGCAGCTTAGGACAGGGGAGGTGGAATGAGCAGTTCTTC. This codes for CASSLGQGRWNEQFF. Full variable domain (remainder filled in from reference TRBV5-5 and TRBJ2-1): DAGVTQSPTHLIKTRGQQVTLRCSPISGHKSVSWYQQVLGQGPQFIFQYYEKEERGRGNFPDRFSARQFPNYSSELNVNALLLGDSALYLCASSLGQGRWNEQFFGPGTRLTVL.

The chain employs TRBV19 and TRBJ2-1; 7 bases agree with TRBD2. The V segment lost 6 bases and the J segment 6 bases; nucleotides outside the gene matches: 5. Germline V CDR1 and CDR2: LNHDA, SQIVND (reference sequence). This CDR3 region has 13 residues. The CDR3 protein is CASSGLGLNEQFF. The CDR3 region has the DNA TGTGCCAGTAGCGGACTAGGGCTCAATGAGCAGTTCTTC.

Written as DNA, the CDR3 is TGTGCCAGCAGTTACCAGGGTGGTAGTGACACTGAAGCTTTCTTT. It yields the protein CASSYQGGSDTEAFF. This sequence joins TRBV6-5 and TRBJ1-1; possibly TRBD1 for D (5 bases). Trimming removed 2 bases from V and 3 bases from J, with 13 bases in between. Germline CDR1 MNHEY, CDR2 SVGAGI. This CDR3 has 15 amino acids.

The CDR3 loop is CASSQTVGEQFF. CDR3 coding DNA: TGCGCCAGCAGCCAGACAGTAGGTGAGCAGTTCTTC. This sequence joins TRBV4-1 and TRBJ2-1; the D gene is possibly TRBD1 (5 bases). V was clipped by 3 bases and J by 9 bases, with 9 bases between them. Germline CDR1 reads MGHRA; CDR2 reads YSYEKL. This CDR3 contains 12 residues.

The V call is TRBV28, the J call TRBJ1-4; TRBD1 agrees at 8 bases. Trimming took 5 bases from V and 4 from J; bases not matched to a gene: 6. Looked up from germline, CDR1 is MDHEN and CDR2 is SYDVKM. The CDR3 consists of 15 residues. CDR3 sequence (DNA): TGTGCCAGCAGTCCCTACAGGGGGTATAATGAAAAACTGTTTTTT. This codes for CASSPYRGYNEKLFF. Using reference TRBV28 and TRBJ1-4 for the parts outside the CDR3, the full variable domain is DVKVTQSSRYLVKRTGEKVFLECVQDMDHENMFWYRQDPGLGLRLIYFSYDVKMKEKGDIPEGYSVSREKKERFSLILESASTNQTSMYLCASSPYRGYNEKLFFGSGTQLSVL.

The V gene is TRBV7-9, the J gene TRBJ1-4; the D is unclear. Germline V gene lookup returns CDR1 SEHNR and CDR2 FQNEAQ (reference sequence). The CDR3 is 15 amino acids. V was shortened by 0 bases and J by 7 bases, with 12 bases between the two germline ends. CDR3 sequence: CASSLAEVASEKLFF. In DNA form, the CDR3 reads TGTGCCAGCAGCTTAGCGGAGGTGGCCTCTGAAAAACTGTTTTTT.

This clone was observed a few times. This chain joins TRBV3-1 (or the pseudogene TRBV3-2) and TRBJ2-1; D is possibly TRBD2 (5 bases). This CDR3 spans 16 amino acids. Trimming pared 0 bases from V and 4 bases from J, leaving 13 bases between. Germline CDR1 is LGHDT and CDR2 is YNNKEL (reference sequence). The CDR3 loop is CASSQDLGTRYNEQFF. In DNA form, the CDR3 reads TGTGCCAGCAGCCAAGATTTAGGTACTAGATACAATGAGCAGTTCTTC.

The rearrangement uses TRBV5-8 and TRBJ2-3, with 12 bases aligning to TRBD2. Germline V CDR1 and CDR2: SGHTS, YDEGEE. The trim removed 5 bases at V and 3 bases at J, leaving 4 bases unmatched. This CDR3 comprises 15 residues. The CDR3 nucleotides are TGTGCCAGCAGTTCTCTAGCGGGAGGGACAGATACGCAGTATTTT. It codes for CASSSLAGGTDTQYF.

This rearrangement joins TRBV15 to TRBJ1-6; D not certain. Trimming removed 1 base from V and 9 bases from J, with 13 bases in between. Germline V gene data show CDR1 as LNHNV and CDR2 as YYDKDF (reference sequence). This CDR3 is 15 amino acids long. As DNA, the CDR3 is TGTGCCACCAGCAGAGCTCCGCAGGATGGTTCACCCCTCCACTTT. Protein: CATSRAPQDGSPLHF.

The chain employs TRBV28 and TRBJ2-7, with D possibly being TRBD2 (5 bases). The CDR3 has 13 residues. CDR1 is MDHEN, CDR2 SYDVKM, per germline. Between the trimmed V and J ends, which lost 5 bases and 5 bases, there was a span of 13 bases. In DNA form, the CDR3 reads TGTGCCAGCAGTCCGCCGGAGGTAGACGAGCAGTACTTC. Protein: CASSPPEVDEQYF.

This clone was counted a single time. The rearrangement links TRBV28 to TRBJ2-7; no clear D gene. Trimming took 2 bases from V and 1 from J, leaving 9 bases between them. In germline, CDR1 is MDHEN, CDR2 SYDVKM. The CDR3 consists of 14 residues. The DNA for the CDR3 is TGTGCCAGCAGTTTAGGCAGTTGGTCCTACGAGCAGTACTTC. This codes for CASSLGSWSYEQYF.

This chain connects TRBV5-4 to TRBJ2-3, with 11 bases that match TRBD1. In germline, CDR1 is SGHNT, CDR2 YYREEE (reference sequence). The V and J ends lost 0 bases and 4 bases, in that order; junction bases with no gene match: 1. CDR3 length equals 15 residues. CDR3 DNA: TGTGCCAGCAGCTTGGGGGACAGGGGGGCAGATACGCAGTATTTT. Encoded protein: CASSLGDRGADTQYF. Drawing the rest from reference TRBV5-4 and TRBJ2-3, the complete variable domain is ETGVTQSPTHLIKTRGQQVTLRCSSQSGHNTVSWYQQALGQGPQFIFQYYREEENGRGNFPPRFSGLQFPNYSSELNVNALELDDSALYLCASSLGDRGADTQYFGPGTRLTVL.

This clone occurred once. The CDR3 sequence is CASSVGTGGAGEQYV. CDR3 DNA sequence: TGTGCCAGCTCAGTTGGCACAGGGGGCGCGGGCGAGCAGTACGTC. The chain joins TRBV18 to TRBJ2-7; TRBD1 matches at 9 bases. The CDR3 sequence is 15 residues long. The germline V gene encodes CDR1 KGHSH and CDR2 LQKENI. The junction had 11 bases not matched to a gene; V was cut back by 5 bases and J by 6 bases.

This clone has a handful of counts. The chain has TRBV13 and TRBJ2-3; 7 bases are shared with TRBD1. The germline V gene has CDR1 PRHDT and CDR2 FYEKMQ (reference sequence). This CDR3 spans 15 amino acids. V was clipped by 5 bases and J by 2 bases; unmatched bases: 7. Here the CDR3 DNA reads TGTGCCAGCAGCGACCCGGGACAGATCACAGATACGCAGTATTTT. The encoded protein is CASSDPGQITDTQYF.

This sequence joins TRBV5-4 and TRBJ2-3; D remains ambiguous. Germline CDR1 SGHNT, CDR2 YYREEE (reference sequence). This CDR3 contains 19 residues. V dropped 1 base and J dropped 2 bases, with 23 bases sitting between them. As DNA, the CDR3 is TGTGCCAGCAGCTTGCGTTACACAGATACGCAGTATTACACAGATACGCAGTATTTT. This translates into CASSLRYTDTQYYTDTQYF.

CDR3 protein: CATSDSGQGGFNEKLFF. Written as DNA, the CDR3 is TGTGCCACCAGTGATTCTGGACAGGGGGGATTTAATGAAAAACTGTTTTTT. This rearrangement joins TRBV24-1 to TRBJ1-4; 10 nucleotides agree with TRBD1. The germline V gene encodes CDR1 KGHDR and CDR2 SFDVKD. This CDR3 spans 17 amino acids. Germline trimming cut 2 bases from V and 4 bases from J; bases unmatched to any gene: 6.

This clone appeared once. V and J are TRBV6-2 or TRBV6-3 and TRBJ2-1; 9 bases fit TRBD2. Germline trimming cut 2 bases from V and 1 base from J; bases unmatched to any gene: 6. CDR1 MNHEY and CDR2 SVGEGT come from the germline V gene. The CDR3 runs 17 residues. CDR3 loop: CASSYHLSGGSYNEQFF. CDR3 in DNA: TGTGCCAGCAGTTACCATCTTAGCGGGGGTTCCTACAATGAGCAGTTCTTC.

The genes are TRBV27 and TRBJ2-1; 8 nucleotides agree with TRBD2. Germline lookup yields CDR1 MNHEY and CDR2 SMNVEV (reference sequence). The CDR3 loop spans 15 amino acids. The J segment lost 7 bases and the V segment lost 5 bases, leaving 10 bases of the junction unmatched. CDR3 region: CASSPREREWNEQFF. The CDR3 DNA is TGTGCCAGCAGTCCCCGGGAGCGGGAGTGGAATGAGCAGTTCTTC.

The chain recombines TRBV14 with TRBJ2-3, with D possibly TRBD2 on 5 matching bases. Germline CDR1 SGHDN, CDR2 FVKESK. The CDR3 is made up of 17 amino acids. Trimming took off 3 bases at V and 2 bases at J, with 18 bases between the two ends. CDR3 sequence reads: CASSHISWSGITDTQYF. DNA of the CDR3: TGTGCCAGCAGCCATATCTCTTGGAGCGGAATCACAGATACGCAGTATTTT.